This is a list of T cell receptor beta chains from one sample in a study of blood T cell repertoires in COVID-19. The repertoire was sequenced with immunoSEQ multiplex PCR; TCRdb's copy has only in-frame clones and lacks some. This sample carries over 150,000 clones, approximately 88% of them seen once, and the ten largest clones take roughly 2.9%. Sequencing was performed on peripheral blood. Receptor source: a woman aged 60-70 years with acute or convalescent COVID-19. CDR3s include the opening cysteine and the closing phenylalanine or tryptophan. The order of the fields is J gene, V gene, CDR3 protein.

>TRBJ2-7|TRBV2
CASSEGLKLHEQYF
>TRBJ2-1|TRBV4-1
CASSQGLAGGQSNEQFF
>TRBJ2-5|TRBV7-2
CASSLNPRQETQYF
>TRBJ2-7|TRBV15
CATSRELAGGLSQYF
>TRBJ2-3|TRBV3-1/TRBV3-2
CASSQEGLVTFADTQYF
>TRBJ2-7|TRBV9
CASSVEVSGLYEQYF
>TRBJ2-1|TRBV11-2
CASSLGRPGYNEQFF
>TRBJ1-1|TRBV10-2
CASTWGEGEAFF
>TRBJ2-7|TRBV5-1
CASSLAHSYEQYF
>TRBJ2-2|TRBV30
CAWSVGQVSSGELFF
>TRBJ2-6|TRBV19
CASSTTGVGANVLTF
>TRBJ2-2|TRBV4-2
CASSQVMGLAGFGELFF
>TRBJ2-2|TRBV7-2
CASSSGALAGGRTGELFF
>TRBJ1-2|TRBV25-1
CASSEWTGQTNYGYTF
>TRBJ2-5|TRBV7-2
CASSLPGLKVETQYF
>TRBJ2-3|TRBV7-9
CASIPVSRTDTQYF
>TRBJ2-7|TRBV7-9
CASSALYEQYF
>TRBJ1-1|TRBV6-2/TRBV6-3
CASSYPRAIEAFF
>TRBJ1-6|TRBV14
CASSQQVYGSPLHF
>TRBJ1-6|TRBV27
CASGRGGNLVAYNSPLHF
>TRBJ2-7|TRBV6-5
CASSSRTGGIDEQYF
>TRBJ2-1|TRBV6-5
CASTGSVNEQFF